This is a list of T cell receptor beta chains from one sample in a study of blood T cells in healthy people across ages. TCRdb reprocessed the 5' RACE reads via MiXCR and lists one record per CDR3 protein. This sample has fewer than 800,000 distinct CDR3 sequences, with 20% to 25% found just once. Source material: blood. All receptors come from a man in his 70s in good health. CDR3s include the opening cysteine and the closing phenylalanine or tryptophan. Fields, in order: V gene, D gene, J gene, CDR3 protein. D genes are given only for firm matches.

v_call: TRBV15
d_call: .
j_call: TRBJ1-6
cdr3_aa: CATSRDAGTYNSPLHF

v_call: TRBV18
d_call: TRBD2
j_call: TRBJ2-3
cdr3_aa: CASSPLLSSGSPDTQYF

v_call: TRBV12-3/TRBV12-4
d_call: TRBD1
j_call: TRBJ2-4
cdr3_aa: CASSLGWDSGNIQYF

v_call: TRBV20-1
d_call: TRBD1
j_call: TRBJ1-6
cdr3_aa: CSALTGTGVFTPLHF

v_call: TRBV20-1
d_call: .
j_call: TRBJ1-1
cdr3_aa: CSARGQANTEAFF

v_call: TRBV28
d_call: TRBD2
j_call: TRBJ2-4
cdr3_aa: CASSDLAGLLAKSIQYF

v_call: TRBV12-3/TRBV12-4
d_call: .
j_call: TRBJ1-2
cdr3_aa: CASSLGGGGGLNYGYTF

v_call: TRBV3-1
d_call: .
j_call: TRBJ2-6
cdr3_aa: CASSQGVPGSGANVLTF

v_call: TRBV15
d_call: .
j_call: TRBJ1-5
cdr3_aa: CATSREGRSNQPQHF

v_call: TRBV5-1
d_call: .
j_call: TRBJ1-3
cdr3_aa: CASSLDRAGNTIYF

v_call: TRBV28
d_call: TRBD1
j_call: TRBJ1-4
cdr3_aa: CASSPTGSRENGKLFF

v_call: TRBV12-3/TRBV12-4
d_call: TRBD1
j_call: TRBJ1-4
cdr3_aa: CASSRGQVATNEKLFF

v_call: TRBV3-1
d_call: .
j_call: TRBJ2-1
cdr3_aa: CASSRAPGQISSYNEQFF

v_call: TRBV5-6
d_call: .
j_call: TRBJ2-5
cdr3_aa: CASSPIDNQETQYF

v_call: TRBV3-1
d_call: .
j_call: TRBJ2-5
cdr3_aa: CASSQDRPIQTQYF

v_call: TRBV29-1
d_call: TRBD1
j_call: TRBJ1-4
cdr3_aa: CSVGTGDGEKLFF

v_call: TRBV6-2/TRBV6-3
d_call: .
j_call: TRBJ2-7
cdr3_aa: CASSSSAREQYF

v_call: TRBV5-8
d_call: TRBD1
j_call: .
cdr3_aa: CASSKQGASLYEQYF

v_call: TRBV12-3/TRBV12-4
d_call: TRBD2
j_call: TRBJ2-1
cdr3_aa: CASSLGLWTSGSRSYNEQFF

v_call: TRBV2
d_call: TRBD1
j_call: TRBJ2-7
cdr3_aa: CASREQGSGYEQYF

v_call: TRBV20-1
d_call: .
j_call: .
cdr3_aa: CSARFAGLYNEQFF

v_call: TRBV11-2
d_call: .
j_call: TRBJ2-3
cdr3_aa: CASSPSAYTDTQYF

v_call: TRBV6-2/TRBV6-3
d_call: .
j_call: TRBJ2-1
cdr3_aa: CASSYLRDNEQFF

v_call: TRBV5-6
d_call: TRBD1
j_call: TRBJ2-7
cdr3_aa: CASSLGTGAAEQYF

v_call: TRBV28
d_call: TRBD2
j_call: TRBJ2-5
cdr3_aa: CASSFPRELGETQYF

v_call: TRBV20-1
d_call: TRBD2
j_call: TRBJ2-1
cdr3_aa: CSAGTSGRYNEQFF

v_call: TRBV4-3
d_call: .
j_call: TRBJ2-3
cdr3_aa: CASSQDGGGGADTQYF

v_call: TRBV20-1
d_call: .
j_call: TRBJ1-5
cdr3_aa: CSATVGSNQPQHF

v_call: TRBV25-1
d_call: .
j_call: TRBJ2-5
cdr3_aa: CASSTGAAGETQYF

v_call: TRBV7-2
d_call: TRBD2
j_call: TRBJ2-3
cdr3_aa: CASSQTSGRAADTQYF

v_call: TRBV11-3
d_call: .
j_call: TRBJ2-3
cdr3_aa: CASSFERRDRTRTDTQYF

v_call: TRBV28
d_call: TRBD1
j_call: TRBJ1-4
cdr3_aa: CASSLDRGRMVF

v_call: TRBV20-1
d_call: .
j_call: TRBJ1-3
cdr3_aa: CSARKGSGNTIYF

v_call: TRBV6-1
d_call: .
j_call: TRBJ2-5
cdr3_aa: CASSGTGGGQETQYF

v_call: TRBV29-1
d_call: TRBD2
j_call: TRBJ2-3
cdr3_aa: CSVGQLAGGLTDTQYF

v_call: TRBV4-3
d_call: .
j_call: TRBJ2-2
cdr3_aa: CASSQDLWTGELFF

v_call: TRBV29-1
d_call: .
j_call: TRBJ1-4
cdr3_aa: CSVDQGPRNEKLFF

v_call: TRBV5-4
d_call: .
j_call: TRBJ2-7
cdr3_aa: CASSYGEYEQYF

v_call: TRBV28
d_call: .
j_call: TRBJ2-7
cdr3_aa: CASSSISYEQYF

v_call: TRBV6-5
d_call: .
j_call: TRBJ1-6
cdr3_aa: CASSSIPNSPLHF

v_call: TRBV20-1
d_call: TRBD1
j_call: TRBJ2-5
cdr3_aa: CSASLGTGRETQYF

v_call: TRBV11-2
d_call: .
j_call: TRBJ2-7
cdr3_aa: CASSLLFTYEQYF

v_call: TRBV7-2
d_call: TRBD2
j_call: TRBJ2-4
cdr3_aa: CASSFSGTSGSYIQYF

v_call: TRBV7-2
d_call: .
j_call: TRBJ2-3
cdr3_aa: CASSLFGPRSTDTQYF

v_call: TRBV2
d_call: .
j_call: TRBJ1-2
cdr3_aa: CASSPTYSNYGYTF

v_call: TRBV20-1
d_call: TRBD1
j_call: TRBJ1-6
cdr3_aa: CSATRGQAYNSPLHF

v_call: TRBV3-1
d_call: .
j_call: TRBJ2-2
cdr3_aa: CASSHSGTDTGELFF

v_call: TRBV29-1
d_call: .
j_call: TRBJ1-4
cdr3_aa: CSASGGYEKLFF

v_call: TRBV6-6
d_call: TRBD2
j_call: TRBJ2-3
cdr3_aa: CASTRENTDTQYF

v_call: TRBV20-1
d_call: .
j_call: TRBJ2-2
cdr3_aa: CSARGGASDYTGELFF

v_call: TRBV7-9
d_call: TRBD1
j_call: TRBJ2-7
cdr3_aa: CAGSSGAGGLYEQYF

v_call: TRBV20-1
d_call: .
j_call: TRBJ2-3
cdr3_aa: CSARDGGGGTDTQYF

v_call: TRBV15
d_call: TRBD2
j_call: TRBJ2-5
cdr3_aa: CATSFRFYRSLAGGETQYF

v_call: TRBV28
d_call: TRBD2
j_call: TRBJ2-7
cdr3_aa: CASSPLTGGTYEQYF

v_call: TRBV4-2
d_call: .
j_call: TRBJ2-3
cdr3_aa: CASSLAADTDTRYF

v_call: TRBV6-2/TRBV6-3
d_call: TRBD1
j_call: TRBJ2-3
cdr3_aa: CASRRDQGQSITDTQYF

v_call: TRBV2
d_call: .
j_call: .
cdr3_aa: CASSDSPTYEQYF

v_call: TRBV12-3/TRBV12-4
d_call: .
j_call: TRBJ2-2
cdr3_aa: CASSLGPGRVSGELFF

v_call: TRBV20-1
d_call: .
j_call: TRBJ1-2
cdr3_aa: CSASDTGGGGGYTF